Listed below are T cell receptor beta chains from one sample, sequenced in a study of T cell clonotyping in hematopoietic cell transplantation. Clones were read by immunoSEQ multiplex PCR, and TCRdb kept only the in-frame ones, dropping some. The sample records 13,000 to 15,000 clones, 80% to 90% being singletons. The sequencing here drew on PBMCs, taken 100 days after allogeneic stem cell transplant. All receptors derive from a male patient in his 50s who had an allogeneic stem cell transplant from an unrelated donor, so T cells may come from the graft donor. Some clones in this sample may be carry-over from other donors' samples. The CDR3 runs from the conserved cysteine through the conserved F or W. Each record gives: clone size, V gene, D gene, J gene, CDR3 protein, CDR3 DNA. The D gene is left open where the match is weak. Some rows mark clone size as missing; the rest say once, few, many or name a class of expanded clone.

-	TRBV28	TRBD2	TRBJ2-1	CASSLPTRASGPSPYNEQFF	TGTGCCAGCAGTTTACCAACCAGGGCTAGCGGGCCGAGCCCCTACAATGAGCAGTTCTTC
-	TRBV6-5	TRBD1	TRBJ2-7	CASSPRQGVGHEQYF	TGTGCCAGCAGCCCCAGACAGGGAGTGGGCCACGAGCAGTACTTC
-	TRBV2	-	TRBJ1-5	CASRILQGGDQPQHF	TGTGCCAGCAGAATCCTACAGGGCGGGGATCAGCCCCAGCATTTT
-	TRBV19	-	TRBJ2-7	CATHGGPTYEQYF	TGTGCCACCCATGGGGGCCCAACCTACGAGCAGTACTTC
-	TRBV27	-	TRBJ2-2	CATEDRNTGELFF	TGTGCCACCGAGGACAGAAACACCGGGGAGCTGTTTTTT
-	TRBV13	TRBD2	TRBJ2-2	CASSLLAGASGTGELFF	TGTGCCAGCAGCTTACTAGCGGGGGCCTCAGGGACCGGGGAGCTGTTTTTT
once	TRBV11-2	TRBD1	TRBJ2-4	CASSLDGTGLIQYF	TGTGCCAGCAGCTTAGATGGGACAGGGCTCATTCAGTACTTC
-	TRBV5-1	-	TRBJ1-2	CASSLDRLNYGYTF	TGCGCCAGCAGCTTGGACAGGCTTAACTATGGCTACACCTTC
-	TRBV7-2	-	TRBJ1-2	CASSLGLAWKRYTF	TGTGCCAGCAGCCTCGGTTTAGCCTGGAAACGCTACACCTTC
medium-sized	TRBV29-1	TRBD1	TRBJ1-5	CSVGTGNQPQHF	TGCAGCGTGGGGACAGGAAATCAGCCCCAGCATTTT
-	TRBV6-5	-	TRBJ1-1	CASSYDQRVMNTEAFF	TGTGCCAGCAGTTACGACCAGAGGGTAATGAACACTGAAGCTTTCTTT
-	TRBV7-3	-	TRBJ2-2	CASSSGYGTGELFF	TGTGCCAGCAGCTCGGGGTACGGCACCGGGGAGCTGTTTTTT